These T cell receptor beta chains were read from a single sample in a study of T cell responses to AZD1222 COVID-19 vaccine. The table came from immunoSEQ multiplex PCR; TCRdb's copy has only in-frame clones and leaves some out. This table has 73,000 or so clones, around three quarters appearing once. The specimen comprised peripheral blood, sampled 28 days after the second AZD1222 dose. Receptor source: an adult who received the AZD1222 COVID-19 vaccine. CDR3s leave out the opening cysteine and the closing phenylalanine or tryptophan.

TRBV15	TRBJ2-2	ATTSGVNTGELF
TRBV28	TRBJ2-1	ASSGVNEQF
TRBV6-5	TRBJ1-1	ASTKTGGNTEAF
TRBV5-4	TRBJ2-2	ASSLGQDPNTGELF
TRBV7-9	TRBJ2-3	ASSLDWRDTDTQY
TRBV6-5	TRBJ2-7	ASSYSGRPPYEQY
TRBV5-1	TRBJ2-3	ASSLARGRGDTQY
TRBV7-2	TRBJ2-6	ASSPGLAGVNGANVLT
TRBV18	TRBJ1-6	ASSRDWNSPLH
TRBV6-1	TRBJ2-1	ASSDQNRGWKQF
TRBV18	TRBJ1-6	ASSLTGTGGPNHSPLH
TRBV5-1	TRBJ1-4	ASSLGYGQGLEKLF
TRBV2	TRBJ2-3	ASSRVASSTDTQY
TRBV6-5	TRBJ2-5	ASTGQARETQY
TRBV28	TRBJ2-7	ASRTGVVYEQY
TRBV29-1	TRBJ2-1	SVNQAGGRNEQF
TRBV10-3	TRBJ1-5	AISENDQPQH
TRBV15	TRBJ1-5	ATSREGQGALNQPQH
TRBV7-9	TRBJ2-5	ASRPPGHGKETQY
TRBV28	TRBJ2-3	ASTEQGGPSTDTQY
TRBV3-1/TRBV3-2	TRBJ1-1	ASSWINTEAF
TRBV19	TRBJ1-2	ASSITPGDYGYT
TRBV28	TRBJ2-7	ASSFTGTGDYEQY
TRBV6-5	TRBJ2-5	ASSYGGETQY
TRBV6-5	TRBJ1-4	ASSYSTGGKLF